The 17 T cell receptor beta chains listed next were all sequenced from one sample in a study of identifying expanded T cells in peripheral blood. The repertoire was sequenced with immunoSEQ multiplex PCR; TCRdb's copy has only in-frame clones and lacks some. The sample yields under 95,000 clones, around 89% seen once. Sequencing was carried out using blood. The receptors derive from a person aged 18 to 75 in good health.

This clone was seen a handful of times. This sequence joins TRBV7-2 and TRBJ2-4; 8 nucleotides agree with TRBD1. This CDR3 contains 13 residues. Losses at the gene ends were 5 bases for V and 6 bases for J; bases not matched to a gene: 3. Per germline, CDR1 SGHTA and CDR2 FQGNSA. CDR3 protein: CASSTTGGNIQYF. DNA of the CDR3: TGTGCCAGCAGCACAACAGGGGGAAACATTCAGTACTTC. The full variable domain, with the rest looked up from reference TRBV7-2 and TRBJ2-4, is GAGVSQSPSNKVTEKGKDVELRCDPISGHTALYWYRQSLGQGLEFLIYFQGNSAPDKSGLPSDRFSAERTGGSVSTLTIQRTQQEDSAVYLCASSTTGGNIQYFGAGTRLSVL.

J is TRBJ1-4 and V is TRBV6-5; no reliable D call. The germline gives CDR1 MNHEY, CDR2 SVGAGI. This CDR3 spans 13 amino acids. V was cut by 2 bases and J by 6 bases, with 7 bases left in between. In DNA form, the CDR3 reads TGTGCCAGCAGTTACGTTAATTATGAAAAACTGTTTTTT. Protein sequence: CASSYVNYEKLFF.

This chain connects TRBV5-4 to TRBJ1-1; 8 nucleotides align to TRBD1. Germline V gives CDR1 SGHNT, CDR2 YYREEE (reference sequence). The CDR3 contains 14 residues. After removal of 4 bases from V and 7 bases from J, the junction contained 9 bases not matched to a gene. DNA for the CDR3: TGTGCCAGCAGCACCCCGGACAGGGTGGTTGAAGCTTTCTTT. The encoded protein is CASSTPDRVVEAFF.

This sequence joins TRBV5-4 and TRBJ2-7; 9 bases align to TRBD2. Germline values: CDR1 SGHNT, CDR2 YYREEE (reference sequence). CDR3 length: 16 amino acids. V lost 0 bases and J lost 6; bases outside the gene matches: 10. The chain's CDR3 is CASSLGGTGLALEQYF. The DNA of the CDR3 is TGTGCCAGCAGCTTGGGTGGGACGGGACTAGCCCTCGAGCAGTACTTC.

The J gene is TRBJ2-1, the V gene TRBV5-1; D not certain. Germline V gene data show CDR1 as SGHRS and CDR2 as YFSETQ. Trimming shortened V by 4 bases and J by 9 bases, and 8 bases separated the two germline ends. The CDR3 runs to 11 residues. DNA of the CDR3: TGCGCCAGCAGCAGCAGCGCTGAGCAGTTCTTC. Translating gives CASSSSAEQFF.

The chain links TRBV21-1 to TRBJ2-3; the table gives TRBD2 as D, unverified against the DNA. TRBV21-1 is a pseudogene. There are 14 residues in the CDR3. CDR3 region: CASSKEEGTDTQYF. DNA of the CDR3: TGTGCCAGCAGCAAAGAGGAGGGAACAGATACGCAGTATTTT.

The CDR3 DNA reads TGCAGCGTTGGACTAGCGGGGGGCCCCCCCGGTACGCAGTATTTT. Translation: CSVGLAGGPPGTQYF. The chain employs TRBV29-1 and TRBJ2-3; 13 bases match TRBD2. This CDR3 contains 15 residues. Germline loops: CDR1 SQVTM, CDR2 ANQGSEA. The junction had 9 bases not matched to a gene; V was cut back by 4 bases and J by 8 bases.

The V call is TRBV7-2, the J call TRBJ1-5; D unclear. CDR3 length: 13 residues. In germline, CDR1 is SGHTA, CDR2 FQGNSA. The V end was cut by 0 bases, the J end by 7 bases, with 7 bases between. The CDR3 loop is CASSLAPEQPQHF. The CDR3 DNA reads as TGTGCCAGCAGCTTAGCCCCCGAGCAGCCCCAGCATTTT.

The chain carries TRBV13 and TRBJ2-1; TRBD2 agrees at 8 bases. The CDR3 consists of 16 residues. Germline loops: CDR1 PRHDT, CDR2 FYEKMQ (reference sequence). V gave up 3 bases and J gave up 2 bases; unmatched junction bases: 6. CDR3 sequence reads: CASSFTIGGAYNEQFF. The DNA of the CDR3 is TGTGCCAGCAGCTTTACGATCGGGGGGGCCTACAATGAGCAGTTCTTC.

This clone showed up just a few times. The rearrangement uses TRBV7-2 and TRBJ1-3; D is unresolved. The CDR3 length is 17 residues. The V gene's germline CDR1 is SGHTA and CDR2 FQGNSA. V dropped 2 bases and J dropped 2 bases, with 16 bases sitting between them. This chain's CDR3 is CASSLMGPRATGNTIYF. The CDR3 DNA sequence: TGTGCCAGCAGCTTAATGGGCCCACGGGCAACTGGAAACACCATATATTTT.

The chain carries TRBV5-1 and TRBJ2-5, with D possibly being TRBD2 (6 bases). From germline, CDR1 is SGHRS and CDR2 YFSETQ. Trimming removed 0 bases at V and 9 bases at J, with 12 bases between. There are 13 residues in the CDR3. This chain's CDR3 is CASSLVPRGAQYF. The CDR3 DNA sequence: TGCGCCAGCAGCTTGGTCCCACGCGGGGCCCAGTACTTC.

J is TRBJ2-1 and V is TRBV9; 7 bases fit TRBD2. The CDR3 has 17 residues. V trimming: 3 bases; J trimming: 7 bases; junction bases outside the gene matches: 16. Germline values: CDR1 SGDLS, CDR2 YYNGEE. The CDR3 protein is CASSAGSGPLSINEQFF. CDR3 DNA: TGTGCCAGCAGCGCCGGTAGCGGGCCCCTTTCTATTAATGAGCAGTTCTTC.

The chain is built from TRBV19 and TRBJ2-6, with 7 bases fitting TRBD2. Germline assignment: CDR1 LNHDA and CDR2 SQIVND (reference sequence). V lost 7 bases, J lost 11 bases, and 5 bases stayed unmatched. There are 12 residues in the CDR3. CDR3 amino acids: CASKGRGYVLTF. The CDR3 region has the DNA TGTGCCAGTAAGGGGAGGGGATACGTCCTGACTTTC. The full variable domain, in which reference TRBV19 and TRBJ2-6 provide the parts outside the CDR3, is DGGITQSPKYLFRKEGQNVTLSCEQNLNHDAMYWYRQDPGQGLRLIYYSQIVNDFQKGDIAEGYSVSREKKESFPLTVTSAQKNPTAFYLCASKGRGYVLTFGAGSRLTVL.

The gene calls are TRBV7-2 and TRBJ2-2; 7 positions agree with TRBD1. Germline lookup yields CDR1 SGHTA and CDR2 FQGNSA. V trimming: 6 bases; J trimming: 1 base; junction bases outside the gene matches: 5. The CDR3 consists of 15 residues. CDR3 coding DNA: TGTGCCAGCAGTTCAAACAGGGGGAACACCGGGGAGCTGTTTTTT. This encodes CASSSNRGNTGELFF.

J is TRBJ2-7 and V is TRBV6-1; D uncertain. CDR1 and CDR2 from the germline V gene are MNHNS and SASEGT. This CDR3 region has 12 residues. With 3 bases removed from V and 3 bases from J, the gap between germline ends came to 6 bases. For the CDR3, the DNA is TGTGCCAGCAGTGACCCGAACTACGAGCAGTACTTC. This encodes CASSDPNYEQYF.

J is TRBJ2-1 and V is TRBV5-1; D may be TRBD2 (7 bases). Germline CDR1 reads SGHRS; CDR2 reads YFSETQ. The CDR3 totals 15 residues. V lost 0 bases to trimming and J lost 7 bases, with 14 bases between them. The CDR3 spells CASSLATGGGNEQFF. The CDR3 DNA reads TGCGCCAGCAGCTTGGCGACGGGGGGCGGGAATGAGCAGTTCTTC.

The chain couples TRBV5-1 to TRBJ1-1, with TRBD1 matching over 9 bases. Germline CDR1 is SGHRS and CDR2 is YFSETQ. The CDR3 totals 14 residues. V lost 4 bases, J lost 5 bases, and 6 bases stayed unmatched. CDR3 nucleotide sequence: TGCGCCAGCAGCGCGGGACAGGGAGGGACTGAAGCTTTCTTT. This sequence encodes CASSAGQGGTEAFF.